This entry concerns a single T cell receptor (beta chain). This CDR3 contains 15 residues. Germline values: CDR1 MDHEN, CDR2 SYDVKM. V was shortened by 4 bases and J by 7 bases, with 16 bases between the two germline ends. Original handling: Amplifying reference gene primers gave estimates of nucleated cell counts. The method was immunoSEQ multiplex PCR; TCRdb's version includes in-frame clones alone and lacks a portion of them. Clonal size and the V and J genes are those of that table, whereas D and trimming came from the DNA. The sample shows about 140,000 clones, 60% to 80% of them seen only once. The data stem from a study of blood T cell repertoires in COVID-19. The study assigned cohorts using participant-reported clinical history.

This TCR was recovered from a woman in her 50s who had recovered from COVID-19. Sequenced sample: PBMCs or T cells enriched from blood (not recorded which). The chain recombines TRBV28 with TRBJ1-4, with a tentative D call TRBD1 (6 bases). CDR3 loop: CASSSRQLGGEKLFF. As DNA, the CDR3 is TGTGCCAGCAGTTCCCGACAGCTAGGGGGTGAAAAACTGTTTTTT.